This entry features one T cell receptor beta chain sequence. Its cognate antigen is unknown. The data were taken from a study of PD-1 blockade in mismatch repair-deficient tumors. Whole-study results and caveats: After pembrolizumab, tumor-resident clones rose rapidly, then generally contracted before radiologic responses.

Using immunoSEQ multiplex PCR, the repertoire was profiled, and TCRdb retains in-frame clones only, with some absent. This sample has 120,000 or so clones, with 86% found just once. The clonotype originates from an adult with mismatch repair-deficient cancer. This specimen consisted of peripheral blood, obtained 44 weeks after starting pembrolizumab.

CDR3 amino acids: CASRSLRRGGGYTF. DNA for the CDR3: TGTGCCAGCCGTTCCCTTCGGAGGGGGGGAGGCTACACCTTC. The chain has TRBV28 and TRBJ1-2, with a possible D match to TRBD1 (6 bases). CDR3 length: 14 residues. V was clipped by 8 bases and J by 8 bases, with 21 bases between them. Germline CDR1 reads MDHEN; CDR2 reads SYDVKM.